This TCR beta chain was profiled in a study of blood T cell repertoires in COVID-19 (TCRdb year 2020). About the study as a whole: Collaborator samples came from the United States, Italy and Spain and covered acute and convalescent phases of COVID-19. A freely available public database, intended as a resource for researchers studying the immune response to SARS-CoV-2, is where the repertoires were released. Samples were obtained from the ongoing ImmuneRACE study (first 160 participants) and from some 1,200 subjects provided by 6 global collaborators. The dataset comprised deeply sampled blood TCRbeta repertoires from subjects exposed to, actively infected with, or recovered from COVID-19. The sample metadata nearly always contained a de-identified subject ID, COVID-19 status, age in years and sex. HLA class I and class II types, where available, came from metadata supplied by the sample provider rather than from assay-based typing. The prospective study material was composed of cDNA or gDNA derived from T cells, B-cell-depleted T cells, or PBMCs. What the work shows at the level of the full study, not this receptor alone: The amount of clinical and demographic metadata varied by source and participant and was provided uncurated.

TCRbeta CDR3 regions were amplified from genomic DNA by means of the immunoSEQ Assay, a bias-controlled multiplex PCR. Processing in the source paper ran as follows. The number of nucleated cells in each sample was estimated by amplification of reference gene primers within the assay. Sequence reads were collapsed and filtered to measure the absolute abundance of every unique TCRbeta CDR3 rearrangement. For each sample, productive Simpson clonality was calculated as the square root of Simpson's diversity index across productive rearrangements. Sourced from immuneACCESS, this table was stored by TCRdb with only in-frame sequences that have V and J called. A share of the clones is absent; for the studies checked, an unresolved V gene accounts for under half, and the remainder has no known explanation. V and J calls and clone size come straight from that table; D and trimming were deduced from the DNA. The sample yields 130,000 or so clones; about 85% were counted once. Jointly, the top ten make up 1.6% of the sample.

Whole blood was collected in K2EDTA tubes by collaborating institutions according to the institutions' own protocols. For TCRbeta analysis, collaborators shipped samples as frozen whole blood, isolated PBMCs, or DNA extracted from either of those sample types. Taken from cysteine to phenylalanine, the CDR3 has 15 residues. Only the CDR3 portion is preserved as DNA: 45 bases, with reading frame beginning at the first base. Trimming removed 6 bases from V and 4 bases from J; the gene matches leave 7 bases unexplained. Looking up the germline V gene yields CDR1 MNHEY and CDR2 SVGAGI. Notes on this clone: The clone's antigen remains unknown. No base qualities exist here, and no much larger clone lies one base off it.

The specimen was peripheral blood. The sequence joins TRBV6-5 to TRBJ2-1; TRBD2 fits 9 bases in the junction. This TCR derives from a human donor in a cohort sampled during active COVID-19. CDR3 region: CASRAGTSGYNEQFF. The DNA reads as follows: TGTGCCAGCAGGGCGGGAACTAGCGGGTACAATGAGCAGTTCTTC.